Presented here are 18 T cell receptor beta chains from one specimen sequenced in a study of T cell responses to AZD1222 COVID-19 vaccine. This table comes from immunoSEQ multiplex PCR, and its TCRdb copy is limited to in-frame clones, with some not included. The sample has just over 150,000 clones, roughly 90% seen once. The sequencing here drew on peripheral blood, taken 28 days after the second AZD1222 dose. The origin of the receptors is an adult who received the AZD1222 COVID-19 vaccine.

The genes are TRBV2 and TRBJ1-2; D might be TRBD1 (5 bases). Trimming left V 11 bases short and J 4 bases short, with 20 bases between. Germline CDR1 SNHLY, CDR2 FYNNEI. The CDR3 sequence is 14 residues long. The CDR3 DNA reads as TGTGCCGGGGTTGGGACGTCCATTAGCTATGGCTACACCTTC. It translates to CAGVGTSISYGYTF.

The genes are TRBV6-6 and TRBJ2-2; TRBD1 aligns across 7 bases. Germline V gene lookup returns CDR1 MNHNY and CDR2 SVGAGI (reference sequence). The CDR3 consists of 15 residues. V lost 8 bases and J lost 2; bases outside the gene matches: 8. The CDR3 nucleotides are TGTGCCAGCCGCTATGGGACAGCCAACACCGGGGAGCTGTTTTTT. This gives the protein CASRYGTANTGELFF.

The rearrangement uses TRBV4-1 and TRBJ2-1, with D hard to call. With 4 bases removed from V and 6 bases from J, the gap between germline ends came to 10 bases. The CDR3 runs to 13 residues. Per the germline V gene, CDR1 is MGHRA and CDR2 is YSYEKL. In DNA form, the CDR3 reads TGCGCCAGCAGCCTGCTCGCCCCCAATGAGCAGTTCTTC. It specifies CASSLLAPNEQFF.

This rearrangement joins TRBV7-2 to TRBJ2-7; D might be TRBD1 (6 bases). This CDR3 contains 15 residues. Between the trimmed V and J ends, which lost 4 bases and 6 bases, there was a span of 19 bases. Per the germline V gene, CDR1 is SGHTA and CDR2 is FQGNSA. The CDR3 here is CASSSGPTGTFEQYF. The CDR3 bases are TGTGCCAGCAGCTCGGGCCCGACAGGTACCTTCGAGCAGTACTTC.

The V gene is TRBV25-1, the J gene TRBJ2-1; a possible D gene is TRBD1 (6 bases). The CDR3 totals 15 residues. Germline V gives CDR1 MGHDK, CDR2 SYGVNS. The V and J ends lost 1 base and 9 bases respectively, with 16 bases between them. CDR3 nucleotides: TGTGCCAGCAGTGAATTTCGGGTCACCAGGGGTGAGCAGTTCTTC. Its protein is CASSEFRVTRGEQFF.

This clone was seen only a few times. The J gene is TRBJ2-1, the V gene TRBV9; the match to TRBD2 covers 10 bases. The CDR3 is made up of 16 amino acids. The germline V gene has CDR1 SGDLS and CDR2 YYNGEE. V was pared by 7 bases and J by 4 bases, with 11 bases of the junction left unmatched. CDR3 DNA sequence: TGTGCCAGCGGGGAAACCGGGACTAGCGCATACAATGAGCAGTTCTTC. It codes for CASGETGTSAYNEQFF.

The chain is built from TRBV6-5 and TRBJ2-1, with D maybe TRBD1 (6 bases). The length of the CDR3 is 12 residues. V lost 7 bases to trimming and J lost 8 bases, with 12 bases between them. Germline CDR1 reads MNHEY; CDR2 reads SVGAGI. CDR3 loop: CASNIQGYEQFF. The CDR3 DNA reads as TGTGCCAGCAACATACAGGGCTATGAGCAGTTCTTC.

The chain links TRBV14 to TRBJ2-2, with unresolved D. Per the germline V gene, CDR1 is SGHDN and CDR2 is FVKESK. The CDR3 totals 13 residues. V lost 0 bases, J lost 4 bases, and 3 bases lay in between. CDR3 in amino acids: CASSQDATGELFF. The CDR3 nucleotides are TGTGCCAGCAGCCAAGATGCCACCGGGGAGCTGTTTTTT.

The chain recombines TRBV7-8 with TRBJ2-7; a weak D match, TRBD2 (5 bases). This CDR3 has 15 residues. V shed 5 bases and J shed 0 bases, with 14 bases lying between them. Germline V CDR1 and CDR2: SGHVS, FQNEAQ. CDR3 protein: CASSPGLGSSYEQYF. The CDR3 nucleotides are TGTGCCAGCAGCCCTGGACTTGGGAGCTCCTACGAGCAGTACTTC.

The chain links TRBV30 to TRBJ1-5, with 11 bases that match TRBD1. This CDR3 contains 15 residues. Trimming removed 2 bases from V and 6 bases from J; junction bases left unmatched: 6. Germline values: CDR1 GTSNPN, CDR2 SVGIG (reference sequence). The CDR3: CAWSHRDRGFQPQHF. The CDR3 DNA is TGTGCCTGGAGTCACCGGGACAGGGGGTTTCAGCCCCAGCATTTT. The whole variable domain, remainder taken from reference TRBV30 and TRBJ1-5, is SQTIHQWPATLVQPVGSPLSLECTVEGTSNPNLYWYRQAAGRGLQLLFYSVGIGQISSEVPQNLSASRPQDRQFILSSKKLLLSDSGFYLCAWSHRDRGFQPQHFGDGTRLSIL.

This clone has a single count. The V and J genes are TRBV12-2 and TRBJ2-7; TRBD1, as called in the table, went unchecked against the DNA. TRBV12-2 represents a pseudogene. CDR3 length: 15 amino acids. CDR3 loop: CASRLGGTGHYEQYF. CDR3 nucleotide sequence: TGTGCAAGTCGCTTAGGTGGGACAGGACATTACGAGCAGTACTTC.

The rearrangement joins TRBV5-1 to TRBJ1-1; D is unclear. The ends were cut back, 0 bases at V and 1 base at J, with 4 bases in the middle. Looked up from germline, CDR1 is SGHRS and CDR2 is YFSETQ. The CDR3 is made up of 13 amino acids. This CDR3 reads CASSLASNTEAFF. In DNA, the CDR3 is TGCGCCAGCAGCTTGGCCTCGAACACTGAAGCTTTCTTT. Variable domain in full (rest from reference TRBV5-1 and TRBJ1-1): KAGVTQTPRYLIKTRGQQVTLSCSPISGHRSVSWYQQTPGQGLQFLFEYFSETQRNKGNFPGRFSGRQFSNSRSEMNVSTLELGDSALYLCASSLASNTEAFFGQGTRLTVV.

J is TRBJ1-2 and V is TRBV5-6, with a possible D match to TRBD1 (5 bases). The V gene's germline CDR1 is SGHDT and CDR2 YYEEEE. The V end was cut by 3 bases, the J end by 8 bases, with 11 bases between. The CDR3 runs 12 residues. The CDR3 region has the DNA TGTGCCAGCAGCTCGGGACCGCGGGGCTACACCTTC. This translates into CASSSGPRGYTF.

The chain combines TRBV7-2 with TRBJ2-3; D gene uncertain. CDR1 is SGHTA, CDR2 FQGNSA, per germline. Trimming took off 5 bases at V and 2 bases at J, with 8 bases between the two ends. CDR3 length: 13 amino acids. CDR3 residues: CASSLYSTDTQYF. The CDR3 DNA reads TGTGCCAGCAGCCTCTACTCCACAGATACGCAGTATTTT. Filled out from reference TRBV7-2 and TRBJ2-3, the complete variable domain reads GAGVSQSPSNKVTEKGKDVELRCDPISGHTALYWYRQSLGQGLEFLIYFQGNSAPDKSGLPSDRFSAERTGGSVSTLTIQRTQQEDSAVYLCASSLYSTDTQYFGPGTRLTVL.

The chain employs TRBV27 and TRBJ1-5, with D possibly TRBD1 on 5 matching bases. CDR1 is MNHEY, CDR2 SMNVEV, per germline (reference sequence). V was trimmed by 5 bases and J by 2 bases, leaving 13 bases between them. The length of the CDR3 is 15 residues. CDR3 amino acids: CASSPYQGGNQPQHF. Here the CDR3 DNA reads TGTGCCAGCAGTCCCTATCAGGGTGGCAATCAGCCCCAGCATTTT.

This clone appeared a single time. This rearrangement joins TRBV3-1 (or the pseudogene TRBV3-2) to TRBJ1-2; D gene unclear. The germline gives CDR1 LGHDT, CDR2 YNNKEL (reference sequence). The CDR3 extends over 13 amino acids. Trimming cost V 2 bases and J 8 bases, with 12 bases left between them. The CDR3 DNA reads TGTGCCAGCAGCCAACAAGGACCGGCCGGCTACACCTTC. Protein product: CASSQQGPAGYTF.

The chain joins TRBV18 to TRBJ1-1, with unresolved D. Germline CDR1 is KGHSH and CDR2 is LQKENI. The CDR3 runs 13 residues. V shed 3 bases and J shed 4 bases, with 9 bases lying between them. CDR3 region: CASSPVGVTEAFF. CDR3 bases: TGTGCCAGCTCACCGGTTGGAGTCACTGAAGCTTTCTTT.

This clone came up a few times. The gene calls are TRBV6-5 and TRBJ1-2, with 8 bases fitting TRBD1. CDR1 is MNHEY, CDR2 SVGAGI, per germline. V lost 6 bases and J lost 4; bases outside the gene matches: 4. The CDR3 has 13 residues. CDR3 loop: CASSWDRTYGYTF. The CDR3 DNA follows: TGTGCCAGCAGCTGGGACAGGACCTATGGCTACACCTTC.